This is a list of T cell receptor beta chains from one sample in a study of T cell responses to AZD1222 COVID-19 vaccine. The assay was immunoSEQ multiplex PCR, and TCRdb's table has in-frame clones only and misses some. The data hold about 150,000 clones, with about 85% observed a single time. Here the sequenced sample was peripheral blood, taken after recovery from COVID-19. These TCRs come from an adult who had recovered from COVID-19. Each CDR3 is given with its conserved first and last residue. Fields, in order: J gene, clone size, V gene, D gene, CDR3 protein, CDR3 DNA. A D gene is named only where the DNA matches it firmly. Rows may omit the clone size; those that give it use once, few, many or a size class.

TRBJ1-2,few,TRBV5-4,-,CASSPAIGEGYTF,TGTGCCAGCAGCCCGGCCATTGGGGAGGGCTACACCTTC
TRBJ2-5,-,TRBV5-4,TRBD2,CASRAGGRDQETQYF,TGTGCCAGCAGGGCTGGCGGGAGGGACCAAGAGACCCAGTACTTC
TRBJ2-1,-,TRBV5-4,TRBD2,CASSEVAGGDEQFF,TGTGCCAGCAGCGAAGTAGCGGGAGGTGATGAGCAGTTCTTC
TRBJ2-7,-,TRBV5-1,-,CASSAPSYEQYF,TGCGCCAGCAGCGCCCCCTCCTACGAGCAGTACTTC
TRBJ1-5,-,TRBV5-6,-,CASSLSSQPQHF,TGTGCCAGCAGCTTGAGCAGTCAGCCCCAGCATTTT
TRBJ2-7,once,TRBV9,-,CASSPPGDYLYF,TGTGCCAGCAGCCCTCCTGGAGATTATCTGTACTTC
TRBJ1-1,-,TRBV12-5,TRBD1,CASGLVRGGGYTEAFF,TGTGCTAGTGGTTTGGTCAGGGGGGGCGGTTACACTGAAGCTTTCTTT
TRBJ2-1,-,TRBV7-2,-,CASSLMAGPSYNEQFF,TGTGCCAGCAGCTTAATGGCGGGGCCCTCCTACAATGAGCAGTTCTTC
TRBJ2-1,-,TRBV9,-,CASSPRTNWAEQFF,TGTGCCAGCAGCCCCCGGACTAATTGGGCTGAGCAGTTCTTC
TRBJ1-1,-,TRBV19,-,CASSNPEPEAFF,TGTGCCAGTAGTAATCCGGAGCCTGAAGCTTTCTTT